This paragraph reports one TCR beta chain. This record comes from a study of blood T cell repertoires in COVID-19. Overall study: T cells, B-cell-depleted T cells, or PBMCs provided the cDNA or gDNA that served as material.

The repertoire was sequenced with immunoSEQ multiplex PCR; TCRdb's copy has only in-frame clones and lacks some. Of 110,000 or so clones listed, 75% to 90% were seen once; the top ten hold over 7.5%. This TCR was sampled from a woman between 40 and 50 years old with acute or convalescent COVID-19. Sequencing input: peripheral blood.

CDR3 in amino acids: CASSGSFMNTEAFF. CDR3 DNA sequence: TGTGCCAGCAGTGGGAGTTTCATGAACACTGAAGCTTTCTTT. The rearrangement joins TRBV2 to TRBJ1-1; D ambiguous. The CDR3 totals 14 residues. V was shortened by 4 bases and J by 0 bases, with 9 bases between the two germline ends. Germline loops: CDR1 SNHLY, CDR2 FYNNEI.